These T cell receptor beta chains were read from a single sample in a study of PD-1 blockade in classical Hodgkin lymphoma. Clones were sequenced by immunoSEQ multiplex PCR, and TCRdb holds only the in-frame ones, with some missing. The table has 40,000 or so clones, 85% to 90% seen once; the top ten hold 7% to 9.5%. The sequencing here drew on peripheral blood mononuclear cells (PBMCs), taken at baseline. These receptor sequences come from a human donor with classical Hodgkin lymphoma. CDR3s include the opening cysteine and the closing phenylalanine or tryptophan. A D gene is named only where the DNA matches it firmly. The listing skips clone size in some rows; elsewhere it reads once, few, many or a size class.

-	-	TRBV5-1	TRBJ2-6	TGCGCCAGCAGCCCCGCACAGGGTAACTCTGGGGCCAACGTCCTGACTTTC	CASSPAQGNSGANVLTF
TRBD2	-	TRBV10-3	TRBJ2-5	TGTGCCATCAGTGAGTCGGGAGGGTATCAAGAGACCCAGTACTTC	CAISESGGYQETQYF
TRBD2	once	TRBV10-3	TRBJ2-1	TGTGCCATCAAGTGGGAGGGGTCAACTGAGCAGTTCTTC	CAIKWEGSTEQFF
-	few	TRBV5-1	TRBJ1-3	TGCGCCAGCAGGGCTAACTCCTACTCTGGAAACACCATATATTTT	CASRANSYSGNTIYF
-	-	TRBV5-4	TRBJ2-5	TGTGCCAGCAGTTCGAGCGGCCCCCAAGAGACCCAGTACTTC	CASSSSGPQETQYF
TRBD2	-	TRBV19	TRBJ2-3	TGTGCCAGTAGTAGCGGACTAGCGGGACGCACAGATACGCAGTATTTT	CASSSGLAGRTDTQYF
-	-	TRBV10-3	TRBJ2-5	TGTGCCATCAGTGATATCCCACCCTACCAAGAGACCCAGTACTTC	CAISDIPPYQETQYF
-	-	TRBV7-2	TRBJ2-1	TGTGCCAGCAGCTTGACGACAACAGGGCTAGCTTCTTACAATGAGCAGTTCTTC	CASSLTTTGLASYNEQFF
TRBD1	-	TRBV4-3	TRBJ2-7	TGCGCCAGCAGCCAAGATGACAGGGCCTCCTACGAGCAGTACTTC	CASSQDDRASYEQYF
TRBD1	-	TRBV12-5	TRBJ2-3	TGTGCTAGTGGTTTTTCCCCGACAGGGCGCACAGATACGCAGTATTTT	CASGFSPTGRTDTQYF
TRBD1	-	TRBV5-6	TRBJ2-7	TGTGCCAGCAGTCATGGGACAGGGGACCCCTACGAGCAGTACTTC	CASSHGTGDPYEQYF
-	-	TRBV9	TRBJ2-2	TGTGCCAGCAGCGGCCGGACTGGATACACCGGGGAGCTGTTTTTT	CASSGRTGYTGELFF